These 4 T cell receptor beta chains were all obtained from the same sample, sequenced in a study of blood T cell repertoires in COVID-19. Profiled with immunoSEQ multiplex PCR; TCRdb holds only in-frame clones, not every one. The sample lists about 78,000 clones, around nine tenths seen once, with roughly 4.5% in the top ten. The specimen sequenced was peripheral blood. All receptors come from a man aged 50 to 60 with active or convalescent COVID-19.

The chain recombines TRBV6-4 with TRBJ2-1; 9 nucleotides match TRBD1. The CDR3 loop spans 14 amino acids. Germline lookup yields CDR1 MRHNA and CDR2 SNTAGT. The J segment lost 10 bases and the V segment lost 10 bases, leaving 14 bases of the junction unmatched. CDR3 DNA sequence: TGTGCCAACCCGGACAGGGGTCCCCGGGAAGAGCAGTTCTTC. Protein sequence: CANPDRGPREEQFF.

This chain uses TRBV2 with TRBJ2-5, with TRBD2 matching over 13 bases. The CDR3 extends over 15 amino acids. Per germline, CDR1 SNHLY and CDR2 FYNNEI. V shed 5 bases and J 5 bases; nucleotides not matched to a gene: 5. The CDR3 reads CASSKTSGGDETQYF. The CDR3 DNA sequence: TGTGCCAGCAGTAAAACTAGCGGGGGGGATGAGACCCAGTACTTC.

The genes are TRBV7-6 and TRBJ1-2, with D possibly TRBD1 on 6 matching bases. Germline V gene sequence: CDR1 SGHVS, CDR2 FNYEAQ. CDR3 length: 15 residues. Trimming cost V 5 bases and J 4 bases, with 17 bases left between them. The CDR3 reads CASSLGLGASYGYTF. The CDR3 nucleotides read TGTGCCAGCAGCCTCGGGTTGGGGGCGTCCTATGGCTACACCTTC.

The chain is built from TRBV10-3 and TRBJ2-7; D gene uncertain. Germline CDR1 ENHRY, CDR2 SYGVKD. V lost 8 bases, J lost 3 bases, and 14 bases lay in between. CDR3 size: 13 residues. The CDR3 reads CAISVAGFYEQYV. The CDR3 DNA reads as TGTGCCATCTCCGTCGCAGGATTCTACGAGCAGTACGTC.